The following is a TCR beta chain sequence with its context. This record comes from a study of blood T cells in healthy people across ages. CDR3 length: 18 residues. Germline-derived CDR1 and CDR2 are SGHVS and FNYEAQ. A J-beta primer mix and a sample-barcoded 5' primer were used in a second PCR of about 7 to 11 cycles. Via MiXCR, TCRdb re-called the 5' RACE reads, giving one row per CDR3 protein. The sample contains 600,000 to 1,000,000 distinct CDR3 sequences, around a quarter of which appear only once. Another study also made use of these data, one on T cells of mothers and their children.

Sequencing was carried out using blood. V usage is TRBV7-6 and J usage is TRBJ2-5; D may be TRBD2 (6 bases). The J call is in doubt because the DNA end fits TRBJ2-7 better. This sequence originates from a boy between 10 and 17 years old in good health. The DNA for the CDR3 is TGTGCCAGCAGCTTAGTTTCCGTTCCGGGAGTAAGTGAGTACGAGCAGTACTTC. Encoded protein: CASSLVSVPGVSEYEQYF.